Listed here are 30 T cell receptor beta chains from one sample, sequenced in a study of cytomegalovirus exposure and HLA in healthy donors. Here immunoSEQ multiplex PCR was the method, and the copy in TCRdb shows in-frame clones only, minus some. The sample includes about 130,000 clones, 89% of them seen just once. The specimen sequenced was PBMCs. Receptors were obtained from a woman aged 18-29 years in good health and CMV-seronegative.

This chain connects TRBV19 to TRBJ1-5; maybe TRBD1 (5 bases). CDR1 and CDR2 from the germline V gene are LNHDA and SQIVND (reference sequence). The V end lost 3 bases, the J end lost 4 bases, and 13 bases lay between the germline ends. This CDR3 has 15 residues. Here the CDR3 reads CASSMDLGGNQPQHF. In DNA, the CDR3 is TGTGCCAGTAGTATGGATCTTGGGGGGAATCAGCCCCAGCATTTT.

The chain uses TRBV19 and TRBJ1-1; D gene unclear. Germline V CDR1 and CDR2: LNHDA, SQIVND (reference sequence). The CDR3 spans 14 residues. V lost 1 base and J lost 10, with 16 bases in between. The CDR3 loop is CASSIGTTPAGAFF. Written as DNA, the CDR3 is TGTGCCAGTAGTATAGGAACTACACCTGCGGGAGCTTTCTTT.

The chain carries TRBV19 and TRBJ1-2; TRBD1 might be the D (6 bases). The CDR3 is 20 amino acids. The germline V and J ends were trimmed by 3 bases and 9 bases, with 35 bases remaining between them. The germline gives CDR1 LNHDA, CDR2 SQIVND (reference sequence). Here the CDR3 reads CASSIVVSASGVRFAMRYTF. The DNA for the CDR3 is TGTGCCAGTAGTATCGTGGTGTCAGCCTCAGGGGTGAGGTTTGCTATGCGCTACACCTTC.

This chain links TRBV11-2 with TRBJ1-2; no reliable D call. Germline V lookup: CDR1 SGHAT, CDR2 FQNNGV. The CDR3 sequence is 14 residues long. With 6 bases removed from V and 8 bases from J, the gap between germline ends came to 19 bases. CDR3 in amino acids: CASSRQVITHGYTF. The CDR3 region has the DNA TGTGCCAGCAGTAGGCAGGTGATCACTCACGGCTACACCTTC.

The V and J genes are TRBV18 and TRBJ1-4, with a weak D call TRBD1 (5 bases). Trimming stripped 6 bases from V and 0 bases from J, with 11 bases between. The CDR3 has 15 amino acids. Per the germline V gene, CDR1 is KGHSH and CDR2 is LQKENI. The CDR3 bases are TGTGCCAGCTCGGGGCAGACTGCAACTAATGAAAAACTGTTTTTT. It specifies CASSGQTATNEKLFF. Looking up the rest from reference TRBV18 and TRBJ1-4 gives the full variable domain: NAGVMQNPRHLVRRRGQEARLRCSPMKGHSHVYWYRQLPEEGLKFMVYLQKENIIDESGMPKERFSAEFPKEGPSILRIQQVVRGDSAAYFCASSGQTATNEKLFFGSGTQLSVL.

The CDR3 DNA follows: TGCGCCAGCAGCACCGCGGGTCCCTACGAGCAGTACTTC. Residues: CASSTAGPYEQYF. The chain combines TRBV5-1 with TRBJ2-7, with a tentative D call TRBD2 (5 bases). The germline V gene encodes CDR1 SGHRS and CDR2 YFSETQ. Trimming shortened V by 4 bases and J by 2 bases, and 10 bases separated the two germline ends. This CDR3 is 13 amino acids long. The variable domain in full, completed from reference TRBV5-1 and TRBJ2-7, reads KAGVTQTPRYLIKTRGQQVTLSCSPISGHRSVSWYQQTPGQGLQFLFEYFSETQRNKGNFPGRFSGRQFSNSRSEMNVSTLELGDSALYLCASSTAGPYEQYFGPGTRLTVT.

This chain uses TRBV29-1 with TRBJ2-5; the D gene is possibly TRBD2 (5 bases). V was clipped by 4 bases and J by 2 bases, with 14 bases between them. Germline lookup yields CDR1 SQVTM and CDR2 ANQGSEA. The CDR3 totals 14 residues. CDR3 region: CSVVPNRGQETQYF. The CDR3 DNA reads as TGCAGCGTTGTTCCAAATCGGGGTCAAGAGACCCAGTACTTC.

The V gene is TRBV5-6, the J gene TRBJ1-1, with a weak D call TRBD1 (6 bases). CDR3 size: 15 residues. The germline gives CDR1 SGHDT, CDR2 YYEEEE. Deletions cut 1 base from V and 3 bases from J, with 13 bases between. The CDR3 region has the DNA TGTGCCAGCAGCTTGTTTAGTACAGGGCACACTGAAGCTTTCTTT. It yields the protein CASSLFSTGHTEAFF. The whole variable domain, filled in from reference TRBV5-6 and TRBJ1-1, reads DAGVTQSPTHLIKTRGQQVTLRCSPKSGHDTVSWYQQALGQGPQFIFQYYEEEERQRGNFPDRFSGHQFPNYSSELNVNALLLGDSALYLCASSLFSTGHTEAFFGQGTRLTVV.

V gene TRBV7-9 combines with J gene TRBJ1-1, with 10 positions matching TRBD1. This CDR3 region has 14 residues. V lost 5 bases, J lost 4 bases, and 4 bases stayed unmatched. The V gene's germline CDR1 is SEHNR and CDR2 FQNEAQ (reference sequence). The DNA for the CDR3 is TGTGCCAGCAGCGGACAGGGGGAGGGCACTGAAGCTTTCTTT. This encodes CASSGQGEGTEAFF. Based on the CDR3 plus reference TRBV7-9 and TRBJ1-1, the full variable domain is DTGVSQNPRHKITKRGQNVTFRCDPISEHNRLYWYRQTLGQGPEFLTYFQNEAQLEKSRLLSDRFSAERPKGSFSTLEIQRTEQGDSAMYLCASSGQGEGTEAFFGQGTRLTVV.

The chain recombines TRBV7-7 with TRBJ2-3; TRBD1 matches 11 bases. V dropped 1 base and J dropped 4; count of bases not matched to a gene: 4. The CDR3 spans 16 residues. The germline CDR1 and CDR2 sequences are SSHAT and FNYEAQ (reference sequence). This CDR3 reads CASSLGGQGGSDTQYF. In DNA form, the CDR3 reads TGTGCCAGCAGCTTAGGGGGACAGGGGGGTTCAGATACGCAGTATTTT.

J is TRBJ1-2 and V is TRBV2, with D tentatively TRBD1 (5 bases). V lost 11 bases and J lost 5, with 24 bases in between. This CDR3 is built from 15 residues. Germline assignment: CDR1 SNHLY and CDR2 FYNNEI. CDR3 sequence: CAARGTALFPYGYTF. CDR3 DNA: TGTGCCGCGCGGGGGACGGCCCTATTCCCTTATGGCTACACCTTC.

The chain couples TRBV9 to TRBJ2-5; D is unclear. Trimming removed 2 bases at V and 1 base at J, with 6 bases between. The CDR3 spans 13 residues. Germline CDR1 reads SGDLS; CDR2 reads YYNGEE. CDR3 sequence: CASSVSLQETQYF. CDR3 nucleotide sequence: TGTGCCAGCAGCGTGAGCCTCCAAGAGACCCAGTACTTC.

The rearrangement uses TRBV9 and TRBJ1-2, with 7 bases matching TRBD1. The junction had 5 bases not matched to a gene; V was cut back by 2 bases and J by 4 bases. The germline V gene has CDR1 SGDLS and CDR2 YYNGEE. The CDR3 is 14 amino acids. In nucleotides, the CDR3 is TGTGCCAGCAGCGTGGACAGGAGGGGCTATGGCTACACCTTC. This gives the protein CASSVDRRGYGYTF.

The chain is built from TRBV5-1 and TRBJ1-3; D possibly corresponds to TRBD1 (6 bases). Germline V gene lookup returns CDR1 SGHRS and CDR2 YFSETQ. V lost 3 bases and J lost 2, with 9 bases in between. CDR3 length: 14 residues. The CDR3 DNA sequence: TGCGCCAGCAGCTACGGACAGCCTGGAAACACCATATATTTT. Its translation: CASSYGQPGNTIYF.

This clone was detected once. The CDR3 DNA follows: TGCGCCAGCAGCCAAGATTCGGGACACCTAAGACAGGCTAGGGGCTACACCTTC. It specifies CASSQDSGHLRQARGYTF. V and J are TRBV4-1 and TRBJ1-2; possible D gene TRBD1, 6 bases. The CDR3 has 18 amino acids. Trimming removed 0 bases from V and 8 bases from J, with 25 bases in between. The germline CDR1 and CDR2 sequences are MGHRA and YSYEKL.

The chain links TRBV19 to TRBJ2-1; 9 bases are shared with TRBD1. The trim removed 9 bases at V and 4 bases at J, leaving 7 bases unmatched. CDR1 is LNHDA and CDR2 is SQIVND in the germline V gene (reference sequence). The CDR3 is made up of 14 amino acids. CDR3 in amino acids: CASYPGQGYNEQFF. The DNA of the CDR3 is TGTGCCAGCTATCCGGGACAGGGATACAATGAGCAGTTCTTC.

The chain recombines TRBV15 with TRBJ2-2; 13 positions match TRBD2. The V segment lost 6 bases and the J segment 6 bases; nucleotides outside the gene matches: 7. CDR1 and CDR2 (germline): LNHNV, YYDKDF (reference sequence). This CDR3 has 16 residues. The CDR3 DNA is TGTGCCACCAGACTGCCAGGGACTAGCGGGGCCGGGGAGCTGTTTTTT. It is translated as CATRLPGTSGAGELFF.

In DNA, the CDR3 is TGCGCCAGCAGCCCCGCTAGGATTTCCTACGAGCAGTACTTC. Translated, it gives CASSPARISYEQYF. The rearrangement uses TRBV5-1 and TRBJ2-7; D remains ambiguous. Trimming removed 4 bases at V and 1 base at J, with 12 bases between. This CDR3 contains 14 residues. CDR1 is SGHRS, CDR2 YFSETQ, per germline.

This clone has only a few counts. This rearrangement joins TRBV6-5 to TRBJ1-2, with 8 bases lining up with TRBD1. The CDR3 has 15 residues. Germline CDR1 is MNHEY and CDR2 is SVGAGI. V dropped 2 bases and J dropped 7; count of bases not matched to a gene: 9. The CDR3 region is CASSYVTGGRSGYTF. The CDR3 DNA reads as TGTGCCAGCAGTTACGTAACAGGGGGTCGAAGTGGCTACACCTTC.

This chain connects TRBV7-6 to TRBJ2-7; 10 bases align to TRBD1. Trimming at V came to 4 bases and at J to 4 bases, leaving 4 bases not matched to a gene. CDR3 length: 14 residues. From germline, CDR1 is SGHVS and CDR2 FNYEAQ. The CDR3 region is CASSSGTGEYEQYF. The DNA for the CDR3 is TGTGCCAGCAGCTCCGGGACAGGGGAATACGAGCAGTACTTC. Supplemented by reference TRBV7-6 and TRBJ2-7, the full variable domain reads GAGVSQSPRYKVTKRGQDVALRCDPISGHVSLYWYRQALGQGPEFLTYFNYEAQQDKSGLPNDRFSAERPEGSISTLTIQRTEQRDSAMYRCASSSGTGEYEQYFGPGTRLTVT.

The J gene is TRBJ1-6, the V gene TRBV9; unclear D gene. This CDR3 is 12 amino acids long. The germline gives CDR1 SGDLS, CDR2 YYNGEE. Trimming pared 3 bases from V and 13 bases from J, leaving 11 bases between. The CDR3 DNA reads TGTGCCAGCAGCGCTAACGCGGCTCCCCTCCACTTT. Translating it yields CASSANAAPLHF. Drawing the rest from reference TRBV9 and TRBJ1-6, the complete variable domain is DSGVTQTPKHLITATGQRVTLRCSPRSGDLSVYWYQQSLDQGLQFLIQYYNGEERAKGNILERFSAQQFPDLHSELNLSSLELGDSALYFCASSANAAPLHFGNGTRLTVT.

The chain recombines TRBV4-1 with TRBJ2-7; D not certain. Trimming left V 2 bases short and J 2 bases short, with 16 bases between. CDR1 MGHRA and CDR2 YSYEKL come from the germline V gene. This CDR3 has 16 amino acids. The CDR3 sequence is CASSQQSGSITYEQYF. In DNA form, the CDR3 reads TGCGCCAGCAGCCAACAATCCGGTTCCATCACCTACGAGCAGTACTTC.

Note on this clone: The same CDR3 arises from other DNA sequences in this sample as well. The chain couples TRBV5-1 to TRBJ2-1, with 7 nucleotides matching TRBD1. The CDR3 consists of 14 residues. The J segment lost 4 bases and the V segment lost 0 bases, leaving 1 base of the junction unmatched. The germline CDR1 and CDR2 sequences are SGHRS and YFSETQ. The CDR3: CASSLGQGYNEQFF. For the CDR3, the DNA is TGCGCCAGCAGCTTGGGACAGGGTTACAATGAGCAGTTCTTC.

The chain employs TRBV11-3 and TRBJ2-3; 11 bases align to TRBD1. The CDR3 has 17 residues. After removal of 4 bases from V and 1 base from J, the junction contained 7 bases not matched to a gene. Germline loops: CDR1 SGHNT, CDR2 YENEEA. CDR3 sequence reads: CASSSGQGVRGTDTQYF. The CDR3 DNA sequence: TGTGCCAGCAGCTCGGGACAGGGGGTTCGTGGCACAGATACGCAGTATTTT.

This sequence joins TRBV27 and TRBJ2-7, with 7 bases matching TRBD2. The V segment lost 2 bases and the J segment 3 bases; nucleotides outside the gene matches: 10. Germline assignment: CDR1 MNHEY and CDR2 SMNVEV (reference sequence). This CDR3 has 16 amino acids. The DNA for the CDR3 is TGTGCCAGCAGTTTAAACCGCGTGGGGGGGTTCTACGAGCAGTACTTC. The encoded protein is CASSLNRVGGFYEQYF.

This chain joins TRBV6-5 and TRBJ1-1; perhaps TRBD1 as D (6 bases). CDR1 and CDR2 from the germline V gene are MNHEY and SVGAGI. The V end lost 2 bases, the J end lost 5 bases, and 9 bases lay between the germline ends. The CDR3 extends over 13 amino acids. CDR3 region: CASSYDQGTEAFF. CDR3 nucleotides: TGTGCCAGCAGTTACGACCAGGGGACTGAAGCTTTCTTT.

V gene TRBV11-2 combines with J gene TRBJ1-1, with D tentatively TRBD1 (6 bases). CDR1 is SGHAT and CDR2 is FQNNGV in the germline V gene. There are 13 residues in the CDR3. Trimming removed 8 bases at V and 11 bases at J, with 21 bases between. The CDR3 sequence is CASLPLSKGEAFF. The CDR3 region has the DNA TGTGCCAGCCTCCCTCTTTCAAAGGGGGAGGCTTTCTTT.

This rearrangement joins TRBV5-8 to TRBJ1-5, with D perhaps TRBD1 (5 bases). V gave up 6 bases and J gave up 2 bases, with 15 bases separating them. The germline gives CDR1 SGHTS, CDR2 YDEGEE. This CDR3 has 15 amino acids. The DNA for the CDR3 is TGTGCCAGCAACCCCGTTGCGGGGCGCAATCAGCCCCAGCATTTT. Its protein product is CASNPVAGRNQPQHF.

This clone was observed a single time. V and J are TRBV29-1 and TRBJ1-1, with 7 bases aligning to TRBD1. Per germline, CDR1 SQVTM and CDR2 ANQGSEA. This CDR3 region has 15 residues. The V and J ends lost 7 bases and 0 bases, in that order; junction bases with no gene match: 11. CDR3 nucleotides: TGCAGCGCCGTGTGGGCAGGGGGTGTGAACACTGAAGCTTTCTTT. Its translation: CSAVWAGGVNTEAFF. Full variable domain (remainder filled in from reference TRBV29-1 and TRBJ1-1): SAVISQKPSRDICQRGTSLTIQCQVDSQVTMMFWYRQQPGQSLTLIATANQGSEATYESGFVIDKFPISRPNLTFSTLTVSNMSPEDSSIYLCSAVWAGGVNTEAFFGQGTRLTVV.

The V gene is TRBV19, the J gene TRBJ1-3, with D possibly being TRBD1 (6 bases). Germline V gene data show CDR1 as LNHDA and CDR2 as SQIVND (reference sequence). The CDR3 is made up of 17 amino acids. V was shortened by 1 base and J by 4 bases, with 17 bases between the two germline ends. The chain's CDR3 is CASSIAPRGAWGNTIYF. Here the CDR3 DNA reads TGTGCCAGTAGTATAGCCCCACGGGGGGCGTGGGGAAACACCATATATTTT.